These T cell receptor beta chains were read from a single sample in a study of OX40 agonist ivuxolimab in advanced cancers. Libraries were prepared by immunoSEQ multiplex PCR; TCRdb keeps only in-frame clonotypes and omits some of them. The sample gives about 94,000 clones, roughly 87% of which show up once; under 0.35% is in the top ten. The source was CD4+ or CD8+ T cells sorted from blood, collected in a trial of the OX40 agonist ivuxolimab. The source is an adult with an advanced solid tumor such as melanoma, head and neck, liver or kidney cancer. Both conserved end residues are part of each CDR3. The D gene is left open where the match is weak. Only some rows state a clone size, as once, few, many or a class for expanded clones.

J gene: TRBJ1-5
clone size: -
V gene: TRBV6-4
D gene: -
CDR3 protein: CASSAPGRQPQHF
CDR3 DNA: TGTGCCAGCAGTGCCCCAGGGAGGCAGCCCCAGCATTTT

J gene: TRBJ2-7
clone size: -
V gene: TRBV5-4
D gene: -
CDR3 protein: CASSTLAFPSEQYF
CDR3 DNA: TGTGCCAGCAGCACACTCGCCTTCCCAAGCGAGCAGTACTTC

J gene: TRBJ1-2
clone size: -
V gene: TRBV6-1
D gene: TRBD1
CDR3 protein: CASSEGRGHGYTF
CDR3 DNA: TGTGCCAGCAGTGAAGGAAGGGGGCACGGCTACACCTTC

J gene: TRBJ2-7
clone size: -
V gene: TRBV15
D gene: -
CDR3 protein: CATSRDFGGAYEQYF
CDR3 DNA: TGTGCCACCAGCAGAGATTTCGGCGGAGCCTACGAGCAGTACTTC

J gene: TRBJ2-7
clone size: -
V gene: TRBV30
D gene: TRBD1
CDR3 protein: CAWSTGTGGEQYF
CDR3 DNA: TGTGCCTGGAGTACCGGGACAGGGGGCGAGCAGTACTTC

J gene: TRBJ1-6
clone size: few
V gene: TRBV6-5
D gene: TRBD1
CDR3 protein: CASSPGQVGSPLHF
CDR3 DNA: TGTGCCAGCAGTCCGGGACAGGTGGGGTCACCCCTCCACTTT

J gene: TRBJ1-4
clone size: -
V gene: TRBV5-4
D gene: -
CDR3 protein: CASSPRGGDGEKLFF
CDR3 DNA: TGTGCCAGCAGCCCAAGGGGAGGGGACGGTGAAAAACTGTTTTTT

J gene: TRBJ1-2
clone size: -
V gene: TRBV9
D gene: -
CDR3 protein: CASKDPYGYTF
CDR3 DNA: TGTGCCAGCAAGGATCCATATGGCTACACCTTC

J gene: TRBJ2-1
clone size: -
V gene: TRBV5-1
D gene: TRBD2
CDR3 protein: CASSPRTSGGLGSYNEQFF
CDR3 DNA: TGCGCCAGCAGCCCTCGTACTAGCGGGGGGTTGGGGTCCTACAATGAGCAGTTCTTC

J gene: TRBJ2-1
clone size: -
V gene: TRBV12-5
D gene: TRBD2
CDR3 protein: CASGYGLAGYNEQFF
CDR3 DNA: TGTGCTAGTGGCTATGGACTAGCGGGCTACAATGAGCAGTTCTTC

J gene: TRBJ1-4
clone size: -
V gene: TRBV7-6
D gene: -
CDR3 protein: CASSPRQHEKLFF
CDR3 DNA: TGTGCCAGCAGCCCCCGACAACATGAAAAACTGTTTTTT

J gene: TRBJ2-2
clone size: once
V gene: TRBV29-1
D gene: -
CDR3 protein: CSATGAGELFF
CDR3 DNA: TGCAGCGCAACAGGTGCCGGGGAGCTGTTTTTT

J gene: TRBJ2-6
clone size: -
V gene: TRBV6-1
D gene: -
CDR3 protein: CASSPRDTGANVLTF
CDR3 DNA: TGTGCCAGCAGTCCGCGGGACACTGGGGCCAACGTCCTGACTTTC

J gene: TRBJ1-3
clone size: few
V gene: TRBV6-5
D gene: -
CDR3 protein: CASSSTVYSGNTIYF
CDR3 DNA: TGTGCCAGCAGTTCGACAGTCTACTCTGGAAACACCATATATTTT

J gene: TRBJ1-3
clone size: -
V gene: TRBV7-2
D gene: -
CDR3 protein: CASSLAAQSHGNTIYF
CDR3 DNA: TGTGCCAGCAGCTTAGCGGCCCAAAGTCACGGAAACACCATATATTTT

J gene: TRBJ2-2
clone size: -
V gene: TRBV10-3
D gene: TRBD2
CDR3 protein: CAISAKGLAHGELFF
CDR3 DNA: TGTGCCATCAGTGCAAAAGGACTAGCTCACGGGGAGCTGTTTTTT

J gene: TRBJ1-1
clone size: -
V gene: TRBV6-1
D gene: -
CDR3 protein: CASSGVMNTEAFF
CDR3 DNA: TGTGCCAGCTCAGGGGTCATGAACACTGAAGCTTTCTTT

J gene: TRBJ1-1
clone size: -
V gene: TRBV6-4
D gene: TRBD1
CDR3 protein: CASRVGTGGPADTEAFF
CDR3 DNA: TGTGCCAGCAGAGTCGGTACAGGGGGCCCCGCTGACACTGAAGCTTTCTTT

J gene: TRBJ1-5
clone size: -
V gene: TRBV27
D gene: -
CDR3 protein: CASSLSGNQPQHF
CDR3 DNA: TGTGCCAGCAGTTTATCCGGCAATCAGCCCCAGCATTTT

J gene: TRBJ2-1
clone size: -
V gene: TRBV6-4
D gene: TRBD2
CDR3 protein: CASAKEAGAYNEQFF
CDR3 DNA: TGTGCCAGCGCCAAAGAAGCGGGGGCATACAATGAGCAGTTCTTC

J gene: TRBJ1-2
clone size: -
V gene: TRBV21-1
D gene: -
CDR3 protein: CASSKGPGDGYTF
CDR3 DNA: TGTGCCAGCAGCAAGGGGCCAGGGGATGGCTACACCTTC

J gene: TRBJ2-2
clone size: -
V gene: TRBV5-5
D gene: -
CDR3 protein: CASSTSYTGELFF
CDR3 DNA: TGTGCCAGCAGCACCTCATACACCGGGGAGCTGTTTTTT

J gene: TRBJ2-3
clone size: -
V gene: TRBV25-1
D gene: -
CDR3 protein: CARVTGGTDTQYF
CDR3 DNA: TGTGCCAGGGTGACAGGAGGGACAGATACGCAGTATTTT

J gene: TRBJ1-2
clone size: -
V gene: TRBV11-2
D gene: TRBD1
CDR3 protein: CASSYVGTGDGYTF
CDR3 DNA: TGTGCCAGCAGCTACGTAGGGACAGGGGATGGCTACACCTTC

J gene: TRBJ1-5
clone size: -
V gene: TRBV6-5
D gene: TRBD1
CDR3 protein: CASAPTGAEPQHF
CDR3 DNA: TGTGCCAGCGCTCCGACAGGGGCTGAGCCCCAGCATTTT

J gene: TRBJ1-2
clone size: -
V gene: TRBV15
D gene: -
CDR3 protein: CATSPGGTNYGYTF
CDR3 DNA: TGTGCCACCAGCCCGGGAGGAACTAACTATGGCTACACCTTC

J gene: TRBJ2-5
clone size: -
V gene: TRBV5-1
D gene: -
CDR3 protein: CASSLMHPEAETQYF
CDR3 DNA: TGCGCCAGCAGCTTGATGCACCCAGAGGCGGAGACCCAGTACTTC

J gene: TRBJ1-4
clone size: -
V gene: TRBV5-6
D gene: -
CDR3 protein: CASSFLKKANEKLFF
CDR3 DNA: TGTGCCAGCAGCTTTCTCAAGAAGGCTAATGAAAAACTGTTTTTT

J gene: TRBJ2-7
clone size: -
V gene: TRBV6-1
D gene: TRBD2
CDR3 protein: CASSGGLAGNEQYF
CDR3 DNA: TGTGCCAGCAGTGGGGGACTAGCGGGGAACGAGCAGTACTTC

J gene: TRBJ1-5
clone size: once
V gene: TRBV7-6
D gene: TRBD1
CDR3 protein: CASSDRVNQPQHF
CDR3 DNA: TGTGCCAGCAGCGACAGGGTAAATCAGCCCCAGCATTTT

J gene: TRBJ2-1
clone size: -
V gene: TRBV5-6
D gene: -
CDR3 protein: CASSGVTSSYNEQFF
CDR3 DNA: TGTGCCAGCAGCGGGGTAACGAGCTCCTACAATGAGCAGTTCTTC

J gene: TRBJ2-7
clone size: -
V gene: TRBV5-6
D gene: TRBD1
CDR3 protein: CASSRDRVHEQYF
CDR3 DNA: TGTGCCAGCAGCCGTGACAGGGTACACGAGCAGTACTTC

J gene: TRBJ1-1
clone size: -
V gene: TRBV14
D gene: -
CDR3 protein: CASSQDQVPTKAFF
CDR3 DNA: TGTGCCAGCAGCCAAGATCAGGTACCAACCAAAGCTTTCTTT

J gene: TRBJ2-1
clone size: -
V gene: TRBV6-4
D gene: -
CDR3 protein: CASSDSMFRGNEQFF
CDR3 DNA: TGTGCCAGCAGTGACTCGATGTTCAGGGGCAATGAGCAGTTCTTC

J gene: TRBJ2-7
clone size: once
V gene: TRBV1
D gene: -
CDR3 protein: CTSSQPRLNGGSNRGYEQYF
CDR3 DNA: TGCACCAGCAGCCAACCCCGTCTTAACGGGGGATCCAACAGGGGGTACGAGCAGTACTTC

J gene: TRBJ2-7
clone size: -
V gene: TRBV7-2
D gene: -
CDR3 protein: CASSPGPSSYEQYF
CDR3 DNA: TGTGCCAGCAGCCCGGGGCCGAGCTCCTACGAGCAGTACTTC

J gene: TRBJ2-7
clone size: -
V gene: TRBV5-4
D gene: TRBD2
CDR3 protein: CASNLGGSYEQYF
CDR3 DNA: TGTGCCAGCAACCTCGGGGGGTCCTACGAGCAGTACTTC

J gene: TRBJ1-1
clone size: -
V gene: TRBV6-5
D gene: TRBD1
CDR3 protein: CASSYSTGTANTEAFF
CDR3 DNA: TGTGCCAGCAGTTACTCCACCGGGACAGCGAACACTGAAGCTTTCTTT

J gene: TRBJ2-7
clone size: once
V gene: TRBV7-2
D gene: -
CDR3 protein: CASSTYDRTEQYF
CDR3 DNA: TGTGCCAGCAGCACCTATGACAGGACCGAGCAGTACTTC

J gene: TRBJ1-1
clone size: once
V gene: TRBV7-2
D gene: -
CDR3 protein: CASSLDLRQGHTEAFF
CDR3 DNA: TGTGCCAGCAGCTTAGATCTGAGGCAGGGCCACACTGAAGCTTTCTTT

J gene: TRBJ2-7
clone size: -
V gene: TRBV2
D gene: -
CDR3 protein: CASSEKVGEQYF
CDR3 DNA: TGTGCCAGCAGTGAAAAGGTCGGTGAGCAGTACTTC

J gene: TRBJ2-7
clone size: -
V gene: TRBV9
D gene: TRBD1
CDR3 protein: CASSVRTGPYEQYF
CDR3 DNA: TGTGCCAGCAGCGTTCGGACAGGACCCTACGAGCAGTACTTC

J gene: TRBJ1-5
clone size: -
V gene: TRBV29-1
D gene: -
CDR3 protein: CSVADVGGGNQPQHF
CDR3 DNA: TGCAGCGTTGCTGATGTGGGTGGCGGTAATCAGCCCCAGCATTTT

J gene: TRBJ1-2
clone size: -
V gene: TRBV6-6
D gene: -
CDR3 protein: CASSQIQGLSYTF
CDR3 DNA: TGTGCCAGCAGCCAAATACAGGGATTGTCCTACACCTTC

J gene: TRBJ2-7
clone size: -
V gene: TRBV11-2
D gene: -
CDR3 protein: CASSRLGHEQYF
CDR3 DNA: TGTGCCAGCAGTCGGTTAGGCCACGAGCAGTACTTC

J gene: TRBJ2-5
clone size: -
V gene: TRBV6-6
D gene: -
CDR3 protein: CASRITGGAQTQYF
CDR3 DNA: TGTGCCAGCCGGATAACAGGGGGGGCGCAGACCCAGTACTTC

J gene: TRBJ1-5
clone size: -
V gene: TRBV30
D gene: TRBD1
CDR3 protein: CAWRVGTGDNQPQHF
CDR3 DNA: TGTGCCTGGAGGGTCGGGACAGGGGACAATCAGCCCCAGCATTTT

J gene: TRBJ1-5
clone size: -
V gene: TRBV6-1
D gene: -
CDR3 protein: CASLQAKNQPQHF
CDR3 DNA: TGTGCCAGCTTACAGGCCAAAAATCAGCCCCAGCATTTT

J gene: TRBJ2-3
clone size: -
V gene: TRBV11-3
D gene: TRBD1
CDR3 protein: CASSLTGGWGDTQYF
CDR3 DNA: TGTGCCAGCAGCTTAACAGGGGGCTGGGGAGATACGCAGTATTTT

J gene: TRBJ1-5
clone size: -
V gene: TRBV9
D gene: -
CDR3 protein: CASSVEAGGQPQHF
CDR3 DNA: TGTGCCAGCAGCGTAGAGGCAGGCGGTCAGCCCCAGCATTTT

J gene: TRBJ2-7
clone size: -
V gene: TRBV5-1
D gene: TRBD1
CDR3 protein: CASSRDSMAEQYF
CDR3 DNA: TGCGCCAGCAGCCGGGACAGTATGGCCGAGCAGTACTTC

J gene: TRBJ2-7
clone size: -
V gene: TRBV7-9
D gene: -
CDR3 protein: CASSLAAYEQYF
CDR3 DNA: TGTGCCAGCAGCCTAGCCGCATACGAGCAGTACTTC